Detailed here is one T cell receptor beta chain. This entry comes from a study of blood T cell repertoires in COVID-19. Study context: Researchers got acute and convalescent COVID-19 samples from the United States, Italy and Spain.

TCRdb's copy holds only in-frame clones and misses some; the assay was immunoSEQ multiplex PCR. The repertoire has about 150,000 clones, approximately 80% of them found once; the top ten carry less than 5.5%. This CDR3 contains 14 residues. V dropped 3 bases and J dropped 7 bases, with 16 bases sitting between them. Germline V gene lookup returns CDR1 GTSNPN and CDR2 SVGIG (reference sequence). The chain links TRBV30 to TRBJ2-1; D might be TRBD2 (5 bases). Material: peripheral blood. The TCR comes from a woman between 50 and 59 years old with acute or convalescent COVID-19. The CDR3: CAWRSPRGVNEQFF. For the CDR3, the DNA is TGTGCCTGGAGGTCACCCCGGGGAGTTAATGAGCAGTTCTTC.